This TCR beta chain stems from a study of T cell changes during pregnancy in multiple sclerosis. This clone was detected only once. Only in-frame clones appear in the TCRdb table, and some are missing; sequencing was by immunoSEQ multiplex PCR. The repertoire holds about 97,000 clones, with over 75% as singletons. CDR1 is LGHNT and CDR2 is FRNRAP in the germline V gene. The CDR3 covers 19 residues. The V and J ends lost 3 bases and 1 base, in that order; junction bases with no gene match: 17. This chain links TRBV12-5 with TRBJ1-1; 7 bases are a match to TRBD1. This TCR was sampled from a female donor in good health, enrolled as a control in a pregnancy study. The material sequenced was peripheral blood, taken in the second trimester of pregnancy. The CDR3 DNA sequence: TGTGCTAGTGGTTTCCACCTAGGGGGCGCGGGGGGTAGGAACACTGAAGCTTTCTTT. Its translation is CASGFHLGGAGGRNTEAFF. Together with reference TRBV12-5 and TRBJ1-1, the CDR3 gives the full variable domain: DARVTQTPRHKVTEMGQEVTMRCQPILGHNTVFWYRQTMMQGLELLAYFRNRAPLDDSGMPKDRFSAEMPDATLATLKIQPSEPRDSAVYFCASGFHLGGAGGRNTEAFFGQGTRLTVV.